This TCR beta chain emerged from a study of OX40 agonist ivuxolimab in advanced cancers. Across the whole study: As their treatment, patients were administered ivuxolimab, an agonistic anti-OX40 (CD134) antibody.

The length of the CDR3 is 15 residues. Germline lookup yields CDR1 SGDLS and CDR2 YYNGEE. V was shortened by 0 bases and J by 3 bases, with 10 bases between the two germline ends. Method: immunoSEQ multiplex PCR; TCRdb's copy keeps in-frame clones and lacks some. Of 70,000 or so clones listed, approximately 80% are singletons. Sequences were derived from CD4+ or CD8+ T cells sorted from blood, sampled in a trial of the OX40 agonist ivuxolimab. The origin of this receptor is an adult with an advanced solid tumor such as melanoma, head and neck, liver or kidney cancer. The chain recombines TRBV9 with TRBJ1-5; no definite D call. The CDR3 is CASSVGERHNQPQHF. For the CDR3, the DNA is TGTGCCAGCAGCGTAGGGGAGAGGCACAATCAGCCCCAGCATTTT.